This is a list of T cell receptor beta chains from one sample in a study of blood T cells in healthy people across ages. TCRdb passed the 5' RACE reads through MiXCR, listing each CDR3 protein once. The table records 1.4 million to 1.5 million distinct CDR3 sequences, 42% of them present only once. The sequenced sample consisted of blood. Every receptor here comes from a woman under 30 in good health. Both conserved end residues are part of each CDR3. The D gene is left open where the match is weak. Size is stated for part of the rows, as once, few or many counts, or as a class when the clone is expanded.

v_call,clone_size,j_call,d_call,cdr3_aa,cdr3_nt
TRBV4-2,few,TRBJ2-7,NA,CASSQDGGQSSYNEQYF,TGTGCCAGCAGCCAAGATGGGGGGCAGAGCTCCTACAATGAGCAGTACTTC
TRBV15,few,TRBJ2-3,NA,CATSERRTDTQYF,TGTGCCACCAGCGAGCGACGCACAGATACGCAGTATTTT
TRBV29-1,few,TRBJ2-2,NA,CSVVDGSTGELFF,TGCAGCGTTGTAGATGGGTCCACCGGGGAGCTGTTTTTT
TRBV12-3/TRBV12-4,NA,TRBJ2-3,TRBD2,CASRIAGGGTDTQYF,TGTGCCAGCAGAATAGCGGGGGGGGGCACAGATACGCAGTATTTT
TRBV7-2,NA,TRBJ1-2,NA,CASIPHWGANYGYTF,TGTGCCAGCATCCCACACTGGGGGGCTAACTATGGCTACACCTTC
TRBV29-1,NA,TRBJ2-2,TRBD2,CSVGGVTAQNTGELFF,TGCAGCGTGGGGGGGGTGACAGCCCAGAACACCGGGGAGCTGTTTTTT
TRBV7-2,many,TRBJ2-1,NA,CASSLEVSSYNEQFF,TGTGCCAGCAGCTTAGAGGTCAGCTCCTACAATGAGCAGTTCTTC
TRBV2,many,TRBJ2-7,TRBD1,CASGTVPYEQYF,TGTGCCAGCGGGACAGTTCCCTACGAGCAGTACTTC
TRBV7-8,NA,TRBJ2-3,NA,CASSLGSSSTDTQYF,TGTGCCAGCAGCTTAGGTTCTAGCTCTACAGATACGCAGTATTTT
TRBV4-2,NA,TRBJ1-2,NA,CASSRMPGVEDGYTF,TGTGCCAGCAGCCGGATGCCGGGGGTGGAAGATGGCTACACCTTC